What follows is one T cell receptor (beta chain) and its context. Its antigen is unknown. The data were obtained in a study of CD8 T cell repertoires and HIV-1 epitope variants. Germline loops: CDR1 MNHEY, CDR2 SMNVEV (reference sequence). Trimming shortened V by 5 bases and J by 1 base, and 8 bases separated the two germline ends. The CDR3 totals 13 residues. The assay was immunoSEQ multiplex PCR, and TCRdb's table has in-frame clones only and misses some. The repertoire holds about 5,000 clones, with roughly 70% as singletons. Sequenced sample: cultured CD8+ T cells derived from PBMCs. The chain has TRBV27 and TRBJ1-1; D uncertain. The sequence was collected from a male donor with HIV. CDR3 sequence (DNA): TGTGCCAGCAGTGCCGGTAGGAACACTGAAGCTTTCTTT. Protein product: CASSAGRNTEAFF.